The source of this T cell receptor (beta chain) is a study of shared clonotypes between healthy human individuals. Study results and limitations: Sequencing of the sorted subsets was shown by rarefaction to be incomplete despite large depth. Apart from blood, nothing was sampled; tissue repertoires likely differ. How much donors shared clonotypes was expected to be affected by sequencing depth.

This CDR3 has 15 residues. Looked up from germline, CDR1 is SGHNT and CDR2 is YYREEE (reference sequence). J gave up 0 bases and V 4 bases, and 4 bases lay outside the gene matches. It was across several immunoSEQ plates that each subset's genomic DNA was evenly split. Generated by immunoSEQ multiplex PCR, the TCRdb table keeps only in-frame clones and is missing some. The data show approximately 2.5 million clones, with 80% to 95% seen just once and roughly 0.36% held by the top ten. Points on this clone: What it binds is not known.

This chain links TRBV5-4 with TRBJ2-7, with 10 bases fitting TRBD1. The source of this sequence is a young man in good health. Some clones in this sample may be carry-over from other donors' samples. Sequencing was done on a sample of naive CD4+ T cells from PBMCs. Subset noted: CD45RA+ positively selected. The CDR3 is CASSGDRGFSYEQYF. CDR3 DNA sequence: TGTGCCAGCAGCGGGGACAGGGGCTTCTCCTACGAGCAGTACTTC.